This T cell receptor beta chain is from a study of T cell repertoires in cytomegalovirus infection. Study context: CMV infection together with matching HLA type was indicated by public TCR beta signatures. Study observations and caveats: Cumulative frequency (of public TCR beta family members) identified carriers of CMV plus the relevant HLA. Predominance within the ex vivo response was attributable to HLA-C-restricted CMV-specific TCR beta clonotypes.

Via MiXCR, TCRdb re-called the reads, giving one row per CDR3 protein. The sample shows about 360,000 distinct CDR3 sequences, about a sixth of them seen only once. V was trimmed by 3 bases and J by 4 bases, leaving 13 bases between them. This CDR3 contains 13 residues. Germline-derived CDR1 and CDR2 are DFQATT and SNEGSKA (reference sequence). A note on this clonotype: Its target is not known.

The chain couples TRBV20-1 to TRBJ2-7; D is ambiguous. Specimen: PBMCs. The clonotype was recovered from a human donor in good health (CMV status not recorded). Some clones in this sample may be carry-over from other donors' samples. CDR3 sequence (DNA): TGCAGTGCTAGTTGGCGGCTAGGTTACGAGCAGTACTTC. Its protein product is CSASWRLGYEQYF.